Listed here are 5 T cell receptor beta chains from one sample, sequenced in a study of blood T cell repertoires in COVID-19. This table comes from immunoSEQ multiplex PCR, and its TCRdb copy is limited to in-frame clones, with some not included. This sample has 330,000 or so clones, with roughly 90% found just once. The specimen sequenced was PBMCs or T cells enriched from blood (not recorded which). The receptors stem from a woman aged 25 to 39 who had been exposed to COVID-19.

The chain recombines TRBV18 with TRBJ1-2, with 7 bases aligning to TRBD1. V gave up 5 bases and J gave up 4 bases; unmatched junction bases: 7. This CDR3 contains 14 residues. Germline lookup yields CDR1 KGHSH and CDR2 LQKENI. CDR3 sequence reads: CASSTRDSTYGYTF. The CDR3 bases are TGTGCCAGCTCAACAAGGGACAGTACCTATGGCTACACCTTC.

The chain combines TRBV7-2 with TRBJ1-5, with D perhaps matching TRBD1 (5 bases). The CDR3 has 15 amino acids. The V gene lost 1 base and the J gene lost 7 bases, with 14 bases spanning the gap. Germline values: CDR1 SGHTA, CDR2 FQGNSA. In nucleotides, the CDR3 is TGTGCCAGCAGCTTAGTCGGGGGAATCCACCAGCCCCAGCATTTT. Amino acids: CASSLVGGIHQPQHF.

The chain links TRBV11-2 to TRBJ2-1; 7 bases are a match to TRBD2. V was clipped by 7 bases and J by 0 bases; unmatched bases: 12. Germline assignment: CDR1 SGHAT and CDR2 FQNNGV. This CDR3 comprises 17 residues. The CDR3 is CASTSLGGGSSYNEQFF. CDR3 sequence (DNA): TGTGCCAGCACCTCTCTAGGCGGCGGGAGCTCCTACAATGAGCAGTTCTTC.

CDR3 protein: CASSPGGKYGYTF. The CDR3 region has the DNA TGTGCCAGCAGTCCCGGAGGAAAATATGGCTACACCTTC. The chain employs TRBV12-3 or TRBV12-4 and TRBJ1-2; D gene uncertain. V lost 5 bases, J lost 5 bases, and 12 bases lay in between. The CDR3 length is 13 residues.

The chain employs TRBV19 and TRBJ1-2, with 8 nucleotides matching TRBD1. J was trimmed by 4 bases and V by 6 bases; bases with no gene match: 13. This CDR3 region has 16 residues. Germline CDR1 is LNHDA and CDR2 is SQIVND (reference sequence). CDR3: CASSPGTGSKSYGYTF. The CDR3 DNA follows: TGTGCCAGTAGCCCCGGGACAGGCAGTAAATCCTATGGCTACACCTTC.